Detailed here is one TCR beta chain. Extracted RNA was reverse transcribed, and the resulting cDNA served as sequencing template. TCRdb's copy holds only in-frame clones and misses some; the assay was immunoSEQ multiplex PCR. In the table there are 130,000 or so clones, around 49% of which are singletons. The source of the sample is a study of CD8+ T cells in alopecia areata. Study details: Those patients who were treated received oral tofacitinib, which was given at 5 to 10 mg twice daily for moderate-to-severe alopecia areata.

CDR3 length equals 14 residues. CDR1 is SNHLY and CDR2 is FYNNEI in the germline V gene. V was cut by 7 bases and J by 0 bases, with 12 bases left in between. The clonotype originates from a human donor with alopecia areata. This chain uses TRBV2 with TRBJ1-1; D gene uncertain. This sample comprised CD8+ T cells sorted from blood, obtained at week 0. The CDR3 region is CASTHPGVNTEAFF. CDR3 coding DNA: TGTGCCAGCACTCATCCCGGGGTGAACACTGAAGCTTTCTTT.